The clone carrying this T cell receptor beta chain was counted many times. Its antigen is as yet unknown. This sample is part of a study of identical twins. Notes on the study in general: Models underestimated TCR alpha sharing (out-of-frame) in monozygotic twins.

CDR3 size: 17 residues. After removal of 8 bases from V and 1 base from J, the junction contained 15 bases not matched to a gene. In germline, CDR1 is MNHEY, CDR2 SMNVEV (reference sequence). A template switching step contributed a universal primer site, while unique molecular identifiers were present in the cDNA. TCRdb passed the 5' RACE reads through MiXCR, listing each CDR3 protein once. The repertoire includes about 660,000 distinct CDR3 sequences, 8.6% of them detected once, and more than 0.75% sits in the top ten. The same sample was also used in a study of yellow fever vaccine responses in identical twins. As that study records: On the reported evidence, twins' vaccine T cell responses seemed partly convergent and partly personalized.

V is TRBV27 and J is TRBJ2-5; 8 nucleotides align to TRBD2. Material: PBMCs. This receptor was identified in a woman aged 18-35 years in good health. DNA of the CDR3: TGTGCCAGCTCACCAGCGGGGGCGCACAAAACCCAAGAGACCCAGTACTTC. This sequence encodes CASSPAGAHKTQETQYF.